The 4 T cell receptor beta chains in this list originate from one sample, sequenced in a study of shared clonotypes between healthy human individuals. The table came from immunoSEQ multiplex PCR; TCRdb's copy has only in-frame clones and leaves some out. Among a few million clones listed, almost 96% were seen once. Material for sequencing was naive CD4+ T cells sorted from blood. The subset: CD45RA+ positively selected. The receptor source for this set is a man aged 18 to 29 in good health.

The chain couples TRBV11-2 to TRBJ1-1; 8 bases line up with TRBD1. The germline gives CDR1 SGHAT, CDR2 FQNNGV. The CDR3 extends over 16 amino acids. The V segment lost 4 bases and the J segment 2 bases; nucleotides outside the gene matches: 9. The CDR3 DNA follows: TGTGCCAGCAGCTCGGACAGGGTGGCCCCCAACACTGAAGCTTTCTTT. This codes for CASSSDRVAPNTEAFF.

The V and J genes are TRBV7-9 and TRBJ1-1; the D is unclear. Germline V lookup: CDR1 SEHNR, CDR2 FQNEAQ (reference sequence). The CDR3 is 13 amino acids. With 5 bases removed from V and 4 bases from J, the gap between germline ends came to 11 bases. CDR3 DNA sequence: TGTGCCAGCAGCCCTATGACGGGCACTGAAGCTTTCTTT. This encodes CASSPMTGTEAFF. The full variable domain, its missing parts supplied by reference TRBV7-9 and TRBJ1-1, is DTGVSQNPRHKITKRGQNVTFRCDPISEHNRLYWYRQTLGQGPEFLTYFQNEAQLEKSRLLSDRFSAERPKGSFSTLEIQRTEQGDSAMYLCASSPMTGTEAFFGQGTRLTVV.

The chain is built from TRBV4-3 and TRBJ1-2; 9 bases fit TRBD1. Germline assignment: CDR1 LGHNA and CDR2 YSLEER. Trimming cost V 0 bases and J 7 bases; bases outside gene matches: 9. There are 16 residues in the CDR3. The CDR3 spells CASSQDDRDRVFGYTF. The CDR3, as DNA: TGCGCCAGCAGCCAAGATGATAGGGACAGGGTGTTTGGCTACACCTTC.

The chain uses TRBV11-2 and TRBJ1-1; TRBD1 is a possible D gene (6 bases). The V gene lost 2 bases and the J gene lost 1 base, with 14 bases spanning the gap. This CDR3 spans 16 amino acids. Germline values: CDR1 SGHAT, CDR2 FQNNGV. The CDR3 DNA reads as TGTGCCAGCAGCTTAAGGGGGGCGGCGGGGAACACTGAAGCTTTCTTT. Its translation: CASSLRGAAGNTEAFF.